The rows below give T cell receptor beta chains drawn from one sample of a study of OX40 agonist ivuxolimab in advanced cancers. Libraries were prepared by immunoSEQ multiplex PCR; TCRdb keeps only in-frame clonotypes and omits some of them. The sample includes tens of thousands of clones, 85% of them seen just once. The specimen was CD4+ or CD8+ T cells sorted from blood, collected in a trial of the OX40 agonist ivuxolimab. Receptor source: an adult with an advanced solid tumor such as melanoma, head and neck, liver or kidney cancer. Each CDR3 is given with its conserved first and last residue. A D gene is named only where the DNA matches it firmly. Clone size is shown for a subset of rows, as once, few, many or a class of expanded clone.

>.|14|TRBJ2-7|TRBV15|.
CATSRDRGAYEQYF
TGTGCCACCAGCAGAGATAGGGGAGCTTACGAGCAGTACTTC
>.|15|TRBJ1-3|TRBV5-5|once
CASSLRWTAENTIYF
TGTGCCAGCAGCTTGAGGTGGACCGCAGAAAACACCATATATTTT
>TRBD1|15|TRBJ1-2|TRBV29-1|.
CSVEGTGERARGYTF
TGCAGCGTTGAAGGGACAGGGGAAAGGGCCCGGGGCTACACCTTC
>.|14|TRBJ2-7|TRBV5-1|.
CASSGGGQNYEQYF
TGCGCCAGTTCAGGGGGGGGGCAAAACTACGAGCAGTACTTC
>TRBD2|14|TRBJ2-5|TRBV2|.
CAIETSGSEETQYF
TGTGCCATCGAGACTAGCGGGAGTGAAGAGACCCAGTACTTC
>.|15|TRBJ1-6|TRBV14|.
CASSQVRPLNSPLHF
TGTGCCAGCAGCCAAGTTCGTCCGCTGAATTCACCCCTCCACTTT
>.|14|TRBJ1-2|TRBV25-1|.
CASTKAGSNYGYTF
TGTGCCAGCACTAAAGCAGGGTCTAACTATGGCTACACCTTC
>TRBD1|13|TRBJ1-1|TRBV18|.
CASSPLDRDEAFF
TGTGCCAGCTCACCACTGGACAGGGATGAAGCTTTCTTT
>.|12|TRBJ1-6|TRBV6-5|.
CASSYPKAPLHF
TGTGCCAGCAGTTACCCTAAGGCGCCTCTCCACTTT
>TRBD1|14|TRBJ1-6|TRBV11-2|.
CASSLGQGRSPLHF
TGTGCCAGCAGCTTAGGACAGGGTCGATCACCCCTCCACTTT
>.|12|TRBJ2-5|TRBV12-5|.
CASGRQGETQYF
TGTGCTAGTGGCCGCCAAGGGGAGACCCAGTACTTC
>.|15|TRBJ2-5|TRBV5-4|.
CASSRGAGYQETQYF
TGTGCCAGCAGCCGCGGGGCGGGCTACCAAGAGACCCAGTACTTC
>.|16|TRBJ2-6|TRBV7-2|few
CASSESGGAGANVLTF
TGTGCCAGCAGCGAGTCCGGGGGCGCTGGGGCCAACGTCCTGACTTTC
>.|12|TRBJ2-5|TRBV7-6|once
CASSFLTETQYF
TGTGCCAGCAGCTTCCTCACAGAGACCCAGTACTTC
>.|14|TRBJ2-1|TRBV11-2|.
CASSLGSSYNEQFF
TGTGCCAGCAGCTTAGGGAGCTCCTACAATGAGCAGTTCTTC
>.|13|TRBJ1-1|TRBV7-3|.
CASSLTRNTEAFF
TGTGCCAGCAGCTTAACGCGGAACACTGAAGCTTTCTTT
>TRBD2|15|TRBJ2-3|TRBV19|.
CASSQASGGTDTQYF
TGTGCCAGTAGTCAGGCCAGCGGGGGCACAGATACGCAGTATTTT
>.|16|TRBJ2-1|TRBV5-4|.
CASSFFAGPVGNEQFF
TGTGCCAGCAGCTTCTTCGCGGGCCCCGTTGGGAATGAGCAGTTCTTC
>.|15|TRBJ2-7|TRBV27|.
CASSFLSRVPYEQYF
TGTGCCAGCAGTTTTCTATCCAGGGTCCCCTACGAGCAGTACTTC
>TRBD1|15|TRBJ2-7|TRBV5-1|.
CASSLRDRGPYEQYF
TGCGCCAGCAGCCTCCGGGACAGGGGGCCCTACGAGCAGTACTTC
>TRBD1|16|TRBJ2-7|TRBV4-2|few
CASSQDEGQGNREQYF
TGTGCCAGCAGCCAAGATGAGGGACAGGGTAATCGGGAGCAGTACTTC
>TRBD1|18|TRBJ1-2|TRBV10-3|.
CAISNPPGQGGANYGYTF
TGTGCCATCAGTAATCCGCCGGGACAGGGAGGTGCTAACTATGGCTACACCTTC
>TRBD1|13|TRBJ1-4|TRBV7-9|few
CASSPTGDEKLFF
TGTGCCAGCAGTCCTACAGGGGATGAAAAACTGTTTTTT
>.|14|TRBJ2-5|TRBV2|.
CASSEGRGGETQYF
TGTGCCAGCAGTGAAGGCAGGGGAGGAGAGACCCAGTACTTC
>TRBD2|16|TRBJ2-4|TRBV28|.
CASSWGGSLAKNIQYF
TGTGCCAGCAGTTGGGGGGGGAGTCTAGCCAAAAACATTCAGTACTTC
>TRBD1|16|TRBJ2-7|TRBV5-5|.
CASSLGVATGTYEQYF
TGTGCCAGCAGCTTGGGCGTTGCGACAGGGACCTACGAGCAGTACTTC
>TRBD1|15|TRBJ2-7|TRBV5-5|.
CASSPRWTGYSEQYF
TGTGCCAGCAGCCCGCGATGGACAGGGTACTCCGAGCAGTACTTC
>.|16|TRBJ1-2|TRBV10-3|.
CAISEGLGTTNYGYTF
TGTGCCATCAGTGAGGGGTTAGGGACAACGAACTATGGCTACACCTTC
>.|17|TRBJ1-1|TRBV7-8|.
CASSSVGGLIRNTEAFF
TGTGCCAGCAGCTCAGTGGGGGGGCTGATACGGAACACTGAAGCTTTCTTT
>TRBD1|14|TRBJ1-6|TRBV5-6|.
CASTSGGGNSPLHF
TGTGCCAGCACCTCAGGGGGCGGTAATTCACCCCTCCACTTT
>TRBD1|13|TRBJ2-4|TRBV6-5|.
CASSSTGGDIQYF
TGTGCCAGCAGCTCGACAGGGGGGGACATTCAGTACTTC
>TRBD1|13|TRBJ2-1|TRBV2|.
CASSVDRVNEQFF
TGTGCCAGCAGTGTGGACAGGGTTAATGAGCAGTTCTTC
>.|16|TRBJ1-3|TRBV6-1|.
CASSEAVGGSGNTIYF
TGTGCCAGCAGTGAAGCGGTCGGGGGTTCTGGAAACACCATATATTTT